This entry describes one T cell receptor (beta chain). No antigen is known for it. Using a J-beta primer mix together with a sample-barcoded 5' primer, a second PCR was run for roughly 6 to 11 cycles. TCRdb reanalysed the 5' RACE reads using MiXCR and keeps one entry per CDR3 protein. The sample records around 940,000 distinct CDR3 sequences, 51% being singletons. This sample is part of a study of blood T cells in healthy people across ages. The germline V gene encodes CDR1 DFQATT and CDR2 SNEGSKA (reference sequence). CDR3 size: 13 residues. V lost 6 bases to trimming and J lost 2 bases, with 13 bases between them. Study-level points and caveats: TCR beta diversity correlated strongly with naive T cell percentage.

The chain employs TRBV20-1 and TRBJ2-5; TRBD1 is a possible D gene (5 bases). The sequence derives from a woman aged 55-70 years in good health. The sample taken for sequencing was blood. The DNA of the CDR3 is TGCAGTGCCACGGACACCTTACAAGAGACCCAGTACTTC. Protein sequence: CSATDTLQETQYF.